This TCR beta chain stems from a study of a mutant IDH1 vaccine in newly diagnosed glioma. Turning to the study itself: Onset of vaccination occurred 4-6 weeks following radiotherapy alone, or with temozolomide cycles. Treated patients comprised about 62% males and around 40% females, mean age around 40 years.

The J segment lost 7 bases and the V segment lost 3 bases, leaving 11 bases of the junction unmatched. The CDR3 length is 15 residues. CDR1 and CDR2 (germline): SGHAT, FQNNGV. Clones were read by immunoSEQ multiplex PCR, and TCRdb kept only the in-frame ones, dropping some. The sample lists some 80,000 clones, about 85% occurring once. Concerning this clone itself: Its antigen is as yet unknown.

Sample time point: week 23, last vaccination. In the vaccine, a single dose held 300 ug of the mutant IDH1 20-mer peptide, along with topical imiquimod. The source material was PBMCs, sampled from a glioma patient whose treatment included an IDH1 peptide vaccine. The origin of this receptor is a woman between 50 and 59 years old with glioma. The gene calls are TRBV11-2 and TRBJ2-7; 8 positions match TRBD2. The CDR3 reads CASSFPGTRRKEQYF. The CDR3, as DNA: TGTGCCAGCAGCTTTCCCGGGACTAGACGAAAAGAGCAGTACTTC.